A single sample gave rise to the 14 T cell receptor beta chains below, sequenced in a study of blood T cell repertoires in COVID-19. Assay used: immunoSEQ multiplex PCR; TCRdb lists only in-frame clones, some missing. Here the sample spans about 74,000 clones, approximately 89% being singletons. The sequencing input was peripheral blood. The receptors stem from a woman aged 55-69 years with active COVID-19.

V is TRBV3-1 (or the pseudogene TRBV3-2) and J is TRBJ2-3, with 8 bases aligning to TRBD2. There are 17 residues in the CDR3. Trimming cost V 4 bases and J 3 bases; bases outside gene matches: 12. The germline gives CDR1 LGHDT, CDR2 YNNKEL (reference sequence). CDR3 bases: TGTGCCAGCAGCCTGAGGGGAAGCGGGGGACGGACAGATACGCAGTATTTT. It specifies CASSLRGSGGRTDTQYF.

This rearrangement joins TRBV4-1 to TRBJ1-3; no clear D gene. Trimming stripped 1 base from V and 8 bases from J, with 12 bases between. Germline CDR1 and CDR2: MGHRA and YSYEKL. The CDR3 runs 14 residues. As DNA, the CDR3 is TGCGCCAGCAGCCAAGCAGGATCTGGCGACACCATATATTTT. It is translated as CASSQAGSGDTIYF.

The rearrangement uses TRBV28 and TRBJ1-4; 10 bases align to TRBD1. With V trimmed by 1 base and J by 8 bases, 4 bases remained unmatched. Germline V gene lookup returns CDR1 MDHEN and CDR2 SYDVKM. CDR3 length: 15 residues. The CDR3 protein is CASSLSGQGKEKLFF. Written as DNA, the CDR3 is TGTGCCAGCAGTTTATCGGGACAGGGGAAAGAAAAACTGTTTTTT.

There are a few counts of this clone. This chain connects TRBV28 to TRBJ2-7; 13 nucleotides align to TRBD2. The CDR3 runs to 15 residues. Germline V CDR1 and CDR2: MDHEN, SYDVKM. Trimming removed 3 bases from V and 6 bases from J; junction bases left unmatched: 5. As DNA, the CDR3 is TGTGCCAGCAGTTTCGGACTAGCGGGAGCGAGCGAGCAGTACTTC. Translated: CASSFGLAGASEQYF.

This clone is a singleton in its sample. The genes are TRBV25-1 and TRBJ2-1; the D gene is possibly TRBD2 (6 bases). The V end lost 5 bases, the J end lost 6 bases, and 14 bases lay between the germline ends. Germline values: CDR1 MGHDK, CDR2 SYGVNS. CDR3 length equals 14 residues. In DNA, the CDR3 is TGTGCCAGCAGTCGGGGGAGTGGGGTCAATGAGCAGTTCTTC. This sequence encodes CASSRGSGVNEQFF.

The chain has TRBV28 and TRBJ2-3; 14 bases fit TRBD2. Trimming at V came to 6 bases and at J to 4 bases, leaving 6 bases not matched to a gene. The CDR3 has 16 amino acids. Germline CDR1 is MDHEN and CDR2 is SYDVKM. The CDR3 nucleotides are TGTGCCAGCAGCTCAGGGGGACTAGCGGGAGCAGATACGCAGTATTTT. This codes for CASSSGGLAGADTQYF.

The V and J genes are TRBV5-1 and TRBJ2-1; tentative D call: TRBD2 (7 bases). The CDR3 length is 13 residues. CDR1 SGHRS and CDR2 YFSETQ come from the germline V gene. V was trimmed by 2 bases and J by 8 bases, leaving 11 bases between them. The CDR3 region is CASSFGGADEQFF. The CDR3, as DNA: TGCGCCAGCAGCTTTGGGGGGGCGGATGAGCAGTTCTTC.

DNA for the CDR3: TGTGCCTGGATACTCCGGGGTGGAAACACCATATATTTT. Translation: CAWILRGGNTIYF. The V call is TRBV30, the J call TRBJ1-3; no clear D. Germline V lookup: CDR1 GTSNPN, CDR2 SVGIG (reference sequence). Trimming left V 4 bases short and J 3 bases short, with 10 bases between. The CDR3 covers 13 residues. Full variable domain (outside the CDR3, taken from reference TRBV30 and TRBJ1-3): SQTIHQWPATLVQPVGSPLSLECTVEGTSNPNLYWYRQAAGRGLQLLFYSVGIGQISSEVPQNLSASRPQDRQFILSSKKLLLSDSGFYLCAWILRGGNTIYFGEGSWLTVV.

The J gene is TRBJ2-1, the V gene TRBV7-2; 10 bases line up with TRBD2. The CDR3 has 18 residues. Germline V gene sequence: CDR1 SGHTA, CDR2 FQGNSA. Losses at the gene ends were 4 bases for V and 0 bases for J; bases not matched to a gene: 9. CDR3 residues: CASSSESLAGSSYNEQFF. The CDR3 DNA reads TGTGCCAGCAGCTCAGAGTCACTAGCGGGGAGCTCCTACAATGAGCAGTTCTTC. The full variable domain, completed using reference TRBV7-2 and TRBJ2-1, is GAGVSQSPSNKVTEKGKDVELRCDPISGHTALYWYRQSLGQGLEFLIYFQGNSAPDKSGLPSDRFSAERTGGSVSTLTIQRTQQEDSAVYLCASSSESLAGSSYNEQFFGPGTRLTVL.

This clone was recorded only once. The chain has TRBV7-8 and TRBJ2-1, with 14 bases matching TRBD2. With V trimmed by 5 bases and J by 6 bases, 6 bases remained unmatched. Germline CDR1 SGHVS, CDR2 FQNEAQ. This CDR3 is 16 amino acids long. The CDR3 region has the DNA TGTGCCAGCAGCGTACCGGGACTAGCGGGAGTCAATGAGCAGTTCTTC. Its translation is CASSVPGLAGVNEQFF.

The rearrangement joins TRBV28 to TRBJ2-5, with D possibly matching TRBD1 (6 bases). V lost 8 bases to trimming and J lost 1 base, with 8 bases between them. The CDR3 contains 12 residues. Germline values: CDR1 MDHEN, CDR2 SYDVKM. CDR3 residues: CASGGSQETQYF. CDR3 DNA sequence: TGTGCCAGCGGGGGCAGCCAAGAGACCCAGTACTTC. The complete variable domain, with remaining parts taken from reference TRBV28 and TRBJ2-5, reads DVKVTQSSRYLVKRTGEKVFLECVQDMDHENMFWYRQDPGLGLRLIYFSYDVKMKEKGDIPEGYSVSREKKERFSLILESASTNQTSMYLCASGGSQETQYFGPGTRLLVL.

V is TRBV9 and J is TRBJ2-7; unclear D gene. There are 13 residues in the CDR3. The germline V gene has CDR1 SGDLS and CDR2 YYNGEE. Trimming removed 0 bases from V and 2 bases from J, with 6 bases in between. The CDR3: CASSVEPAYEQYF. Here the CDR3 DNA reads TGTGCCAGCAGCGTAGAACCAGCCTACGAGCAGTACTTC.

This clone was observed a single time. The chain is built from TRBV5-1 and TRBJ1-2; 9 bases agree with TRBD1. The CDR3 spans 16 residues. V was pared by 4 bases and J by 3 bases, with 10 bases of the junction left unmatched. Germline V gene sequence: CDR1 SGHRS, CDR2 YFSETQ. The CDR3 DNA is TGCGCCAGCAGCCGTGGTACAGGGGGCGCCGACTATGGCTACACCTTC. Translating it yields CASSRGTGGADYGYTF.

V usage is TRBV23-1 and J usage is TRBJ2-7; D gene unclear. TRBV23-1 qualifies as an ORF whose function is uncertain. Trimming took 0 bases from V and 5 from J, leaving 14 bases between them. The CDR3 has 15 amino acids. CDR3 region: CASSQSIGVSDEQYF. The CDR3, as DNA: TGCGCCAGCAGTCAATCTATAGGAGTTTCGGACGAGCAGTACTTC.